This TCR beta chain stems from a study of cytomegalovirus exposure and HLA in healthy donors. This PCR relied on a set of 60 Vbeta primers and 13 Jbeta primers. Some clones are missing from TCRdb's copy, which holds only in-frame ones; the method was immunoSEQ multiplex PCR. Among under 300,000 clones listed, about 81% were seen once. The germline CDR1 and CDR2 sequences are LNHDA and SQIVND (reference sequence). Trimming cost V 3 bases and J 7 bases, with 15 bases left between them. CDR3 length equals 15 residues. This TCR was sampled from a woman aged 55-75 years in good health and CMV-seropositive. The V gene is TRBV19, the J gene TRBJ1-4, with D uncertain. Specimen: PBMCs. DNA for the CDR3: TGTGCCAGTAGTATCTTTCCCGGGGTGGCTGAAAAACTGTTTTTT. Residues: CASSIFPGVAEKLFF.